These 5 T cell receptor beta chains originate from one sample sequenced in a study of cytomegalovirus exposure and HLA in healthy donors. This PCR relied on a set of 60 Vbeta primers and 13 Jbeta primers. Method: immunoSEQ multiplex PCR; TCRdb's copy keeps in-frame clones and lacks some. The sample holds around 130,000 clones, 82% seen once. Sequencing was performed on PBMCs. Receptor source: a male donor in good health and CMV-seropositive.

This chain links TRBV19 with TRBJ2-7; D is possibly TRBD2 (6 bases). CDR3 length equals 16 residues. Trimming removed 4 bases from V and 4 bases from J, with 20 bases in between. Germline CDR1 reads LNHDA; CDR2 reads SQIVND (reference sequence). The CDR3 protein is CASSTAGRGTAYEQYF. CDR3 DNA sequence: TGTGCCAGTAGTACGGCGGGGCGGGGCACCGCATACGAGCAGTACTTC.

The rearrangement links TRBV7-2 to TRBJ2-7, with D possibly TRBD1 on 6 matching bases. Deletions cut 0 bases from V and 0 bases from J, with 9 bases between. Germline V CDR1 and CDR2: SGHTA, FQGNSA. The CDR3 consists of 15 residues. In nucleotides, the CDR3 is TGTGCCAGCAGCTTAGCTGGGGGCTACTCCTACGAGCAGTACTTC. Encoded protein: CASSLAGGYSYEQYF.

The V call is TRBV7-9, the J call TRBJ1-4; no definite D call. V was shortened by 1 base and J by 14 bases, with 11 bases between the two germline ends. CDR3 length: 12 residues. The V gene's germline CDR1 is SEHNR and CDR2 FQNEAQ (reference sequence). CDR3 protein: CASSLVSGSLFF. The CDR3 DNA sequence: TGTGCCAGCAGCTTAGTATCGGGAAGTCTGTTTTTT.

The chain joins TRBV2 to TRBJ2-3, with D tentatively TRBD1 (7 bases). The CDR3 sequence is 15 residues long. CDR1 SNHLY and CDR2 FYNNEI come from the germline V gene. Trimming removed 1 base from V and 11 bases from J, with 19 bases in between. CDR3 in amino acids: CASSEGRVAAGGQYF. As DNA, the CDR3 is TGTGCCAGCAGTGAAGGCCGGGTAGCGGCAGGGGGGCAGTATTTT.

To note about this clone: The sample carries other DNA sequences with the same CDR3. The chain carries TRBV9 and TRBJ2-5; maybe TRBD1 (6 bases). There are 13 residues in the CDR3. Germline CDR1 SGDLS, CDR2 YYNGEE. The germline V and J ends were trimmed by 2 bases and 5 bases, with 10 bases remaining between them. CDR3 nucleotide sequence: TGTGCCAGCAGCGTTGGGGGCGGGGAGACCCAGTACTTC. Amino acid sequence: CASSVGGGETQYF. Drawing the rest from reference TRBV9 and TRBJ2-5, the complete variable domain is DSGVTQTPKHLITATGQRVTLRCSPRSGDLSVYWYQQSLDQGLQFLIQYYNGEERAKGNILERFSAQQFPDLHSELNLSSLELGDSALYFCASSVGGGETQYFGPGTRLLVL.